These 6 T cell receptor beta chains were sequenced from one sample in a study of blood T cell dynamics during melanoma immunotherapy. Noted time point: week 3, after first cycle of checkpoint inhibitor. The table came from immunoSEQ multiplex PCR; TCRdb's copy has only in-frame clones and leaves some out. The data show some 11,000 clones, about 92% seen once. Here the sequenced sample was blood, taken from a patient treated with checkpoint blockade. Receptors originate from a human donor with melanoma.

The chain joins TRBV10-3 to TRBJ2-1; 13 bases line up with TRBD2. From germline, CDR1 is ENHRY and CDR2 SYGVKD. The CDR3 has 21 residues. V gave up 3 bases and J gave up 2 bases; unmatched junction bases: 16. CDR3 residues: CAISDATALAGGPGPYNEQFF. CDR3 in DNA: TGTGCCATCAGTGACGCCACCGCACTAGCGGGAGGGCCGGGGCCCTACAATGAGCAGTTCTTC.

The chain links TRBV11-2 to TRBJ2-7, with D hard to call. V was shortened by 5 bases and J by 1 base, with 12 bases between the two germline ends. The CDR3 is 14 amino acids. Germline values: CDR1 SGHAT, CDR2 FQNNGV. The CDR3 region is CASSPPYGSYEQYF. CDR3 coding DNA: TGTGCCAGCAGCCCCCCGTATGGATCCTACGAGCAGTACTTC.

The V gene is TRBV2, the J gene TRBJ1-2; 8 bases line up with TRBD1. Germline-derived CDR1 and CDR2 are SNHLY and FYNNEI. Trimming cost V 10 bases and J 7 bases; bases outside gene matches: 8. The CDR3 runs to 12 residues. The CDR3 loop is CANSGQGGGYTF. The CDR3 coding sequence is TGTGCCAATTCCGGACAGGGAGGTGGCTACACCTTC. Full variable domain (rest looked up from reference TRBV2 and TRBJ1-2): EPEVTQTPSHQVTQMGQEVILRCVPISNHLYFYWYRQILGQKVEFLVSFYNNEISEKSEIFDDQFSVERPDGSNFTLKIRSTKLEDSAMYFCANSGQGGGYTFGSGTRLTVV.

The chain links TRBV10-3 to TRBJ2-1, with 7 bases fitting TRBD2. Germline V gene data show CDR1 as ENHRY and CDR2 as SYGVKD. The CDR3 is 13 amino acids. J was trimmed by 10 bases and V by 6 bases; bases with no gene match: 9. CDR3 region: CAISSPSGREQFF. The CDR3 coding sequence is TGTGCCATCAGCTCCCCTAGCGGCCGGGAGCAGTTCTTC.

The chain employs TRBV5-4 and TRBJ2-6, with D perhaps given as TRBD1 or TRBD2 (5 bases each). CDR1 is SGHNT and CDR2 is YYREEE in the germline V gene (reference sequence). Trimming took off 4 bases at V and 1 base at J, with 12 bases between the two ends. The CDR3 covers 16 residues. The DNA for the CDR3 is TGTGCCAGCAGCCCGGGACGTTCTTCTGGGGCCAACGTCCTGACTTTC. Protein product: CASSPGRSSGANVLTF.

This clone has just one count. V usage is TRBV11-2 and J usage is TRBJ2-1; D is uncertain. With 3 bases removed from V and 6 bases from J, the gap between germline ends came to 12 bases. This CDR3 region has 14 residues. Germline values: CDR1 SGHAT, CDR2 FQNNGV. This chain's CDR3 is CASSLGYGPNEQFF. CDR3 nucleotides: TGTGCCAGCAGCTTGGGGTACGGGCCCAATGAGCAGTTCTTC.